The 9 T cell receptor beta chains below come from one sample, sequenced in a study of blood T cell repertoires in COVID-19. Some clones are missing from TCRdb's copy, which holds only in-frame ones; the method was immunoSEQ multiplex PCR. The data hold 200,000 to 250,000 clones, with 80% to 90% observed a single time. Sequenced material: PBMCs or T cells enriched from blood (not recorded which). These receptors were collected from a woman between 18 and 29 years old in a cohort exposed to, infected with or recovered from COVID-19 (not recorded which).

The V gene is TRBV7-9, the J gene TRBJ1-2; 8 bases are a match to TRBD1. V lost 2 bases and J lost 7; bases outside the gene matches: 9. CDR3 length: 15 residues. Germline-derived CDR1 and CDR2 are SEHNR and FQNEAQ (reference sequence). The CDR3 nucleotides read TGTGCCAGCAGCTTAACCGCTGGACAGGGCGGTGGCTACACCTTC. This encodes CASSLTAGQGGGYTF.

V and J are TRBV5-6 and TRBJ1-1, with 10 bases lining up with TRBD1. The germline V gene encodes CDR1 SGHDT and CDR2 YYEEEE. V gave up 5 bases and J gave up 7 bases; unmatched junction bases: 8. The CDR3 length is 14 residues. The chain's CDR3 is CASRSDRGLIEAFF. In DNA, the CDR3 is TGTGCCAGCAGATCCGACAGGGGGCTAATTGAAGCTTTCTTT.

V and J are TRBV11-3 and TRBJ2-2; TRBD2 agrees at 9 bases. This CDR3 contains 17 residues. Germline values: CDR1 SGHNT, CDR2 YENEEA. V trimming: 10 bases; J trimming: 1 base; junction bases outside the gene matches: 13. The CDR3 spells CATTTGGLAGNTGELFF. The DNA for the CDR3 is TGTGCCACTACGACTGGGGGACTAGCTGGGAACACCGGGGAGCTGTTTTTT.

The CDR3 here is CASRRQGGYTF. In DNA, the CDR3 is TGTGCCAGCAGAAGACAGGGTGGCTACACCTTC. This sequence joins TRBV19 and TRBJ1-2; 7 bases align to TRBD1. V lost 9 bases and J lost 7; bases outside the gene matches: 5. Germline lookup yields CDR1 LNHDA and CDR2 SQIVND (reference sequence). This CDR3 region has 11 residues.

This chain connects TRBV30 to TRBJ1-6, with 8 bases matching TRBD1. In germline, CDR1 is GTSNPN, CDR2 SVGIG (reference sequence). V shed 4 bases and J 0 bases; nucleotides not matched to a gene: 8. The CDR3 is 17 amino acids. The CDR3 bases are TGTGCCTGGACTCAGGACAGGGCCCCCTCCTATAATTCACCCCTCCACTTT. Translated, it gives CAWTQDRAPSYNSPLHF.

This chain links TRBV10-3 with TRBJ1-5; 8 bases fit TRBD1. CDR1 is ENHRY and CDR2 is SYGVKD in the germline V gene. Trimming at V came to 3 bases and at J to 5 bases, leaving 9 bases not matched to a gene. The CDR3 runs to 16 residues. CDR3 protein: CAISESSQGAYQPQHF. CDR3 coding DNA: TGTGCCATCAGTGAATCGTCCCAGGGGGCGTATCAGCCCCAGCATTTT.

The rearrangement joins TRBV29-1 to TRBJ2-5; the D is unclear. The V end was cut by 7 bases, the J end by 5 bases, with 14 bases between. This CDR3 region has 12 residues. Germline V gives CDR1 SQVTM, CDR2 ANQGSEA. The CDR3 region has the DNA TGCAGCGGGGCCCTATCCGTGGAGACCCAGTACTTC. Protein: CSGALSVETQYF. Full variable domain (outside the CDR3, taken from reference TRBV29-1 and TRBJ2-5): SAVISQKPSRDICQRGTSLTIQCQVDSQVTMMFWYRQQPGQSLTLIATANQGSEATYESGFVIDKFPISRPNLTFSTLTVSNMSPEDSSIYLCSGALSVETQYFGPGTRLLVL.

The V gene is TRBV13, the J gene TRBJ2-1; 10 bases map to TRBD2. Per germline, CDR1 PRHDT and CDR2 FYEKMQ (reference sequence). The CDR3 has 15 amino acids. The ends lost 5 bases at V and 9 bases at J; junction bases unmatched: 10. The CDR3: CASSRRVWTSGEQFF. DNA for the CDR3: TGTGCCAGCAGCCGAAGAGTCTGGACTAGCGGTGAGCAGTTCTTC.

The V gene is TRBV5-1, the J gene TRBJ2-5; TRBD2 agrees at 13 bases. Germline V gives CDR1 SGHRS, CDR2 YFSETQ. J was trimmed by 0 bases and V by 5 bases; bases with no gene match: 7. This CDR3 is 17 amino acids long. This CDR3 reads CASSRTSGGPYQETQYF. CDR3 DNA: TGCGCCAGCAGTAGGACTAGCGGGGGACCCTACCAAGAGACCCAGTACTTC.